This T cell receptor beta chain was documented in a study of T cells in localized non-small cell lung cancer. V trimming: 5 bases; J trimming: 7 bases; junction bases outside the gene matches: 17. CDR1 and CDR2 from the germline V gene are LNHDA and SQIVND (reference sequence). The CDR3 spans 17 residues. Generated by immunoSEQ multiplex PCR, the TCRdb table keeps only in-frame clones and is missing some. Among about 77,000 clones, approximately 90% were seen once, and the ten largest hold less than 25%. This chain connects TRBV19 to TRBJ1-2; 9 bases map to TRBD1. This TCR came from a woman aged 35 to 70 with stage I squamous cell lung carcinoma. The sample was peripheral blood, taken before any cancer treatment. CDR3 loop: CASSSGTGSAVSGGYTF. CDR3 DNA: TGTGCCAGTAGTTCAGGGACAGGGTCGGCGGTTAGTGGTGGCTACACCTTC.